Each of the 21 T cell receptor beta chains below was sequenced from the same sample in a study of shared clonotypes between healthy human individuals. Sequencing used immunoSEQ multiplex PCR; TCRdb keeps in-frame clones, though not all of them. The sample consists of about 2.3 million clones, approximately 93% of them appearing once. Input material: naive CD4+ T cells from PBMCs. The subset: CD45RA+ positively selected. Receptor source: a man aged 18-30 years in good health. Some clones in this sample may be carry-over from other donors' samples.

This chain's CDR3 is CATSPQSGQGFTYEQYF. Written as DNA, the CDR3 is TGTGCCACCAGCCCCCAGTCAGGACAGGGGTTTACCTACGAGCAGTACTTC. V and J are TRBV15 and TRBJ2-7; 9 bases map to TRBD1. Trimming took 5 bases from V and 2 from J; bases not matched to a gene: 13. CDR3 length: 17 residues. CDR1 is LNHNV, CDR2 YYDKDF, per germline (reference sequence).

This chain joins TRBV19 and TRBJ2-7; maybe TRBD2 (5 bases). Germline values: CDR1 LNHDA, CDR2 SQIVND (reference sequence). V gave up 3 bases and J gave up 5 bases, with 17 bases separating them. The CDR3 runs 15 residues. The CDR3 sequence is CASSMGSSPMDEQYF. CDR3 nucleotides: TGTGCCAGTAGTATGGGGAGCAGTCCTATGGACGAGCAGTACTTC.

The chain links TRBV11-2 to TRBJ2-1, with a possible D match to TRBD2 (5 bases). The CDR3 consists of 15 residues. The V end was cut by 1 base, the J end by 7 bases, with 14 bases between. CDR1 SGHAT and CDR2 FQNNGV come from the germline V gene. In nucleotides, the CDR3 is TGTGCCAGCAGCTTAGTGTCGGGATGGGCGAATGAGCAGTTCTTC. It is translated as CASSLVSGWANEQFF.

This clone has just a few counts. The CDR3 coding sequence is TGCAGTGCTAGTCCGGCAGGTGGGGCTTTCTTT. Protein product: CSASPAGGAFF. The rearrangement uses TRBV20-1 and TRBJ1-1; D not certain. The V end was cut by 3 bases, the J end by 11 bases, with 13 bases between. The CDR3 covers 11 residues. Germline V lookup: CDR1 DFQATT, CDR2 SNEGSKA (reference sequence).

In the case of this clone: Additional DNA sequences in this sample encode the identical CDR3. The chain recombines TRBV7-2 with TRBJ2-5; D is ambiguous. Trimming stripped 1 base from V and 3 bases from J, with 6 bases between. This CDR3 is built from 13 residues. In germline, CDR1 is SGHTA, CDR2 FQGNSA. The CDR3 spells CASSLVREETQYF. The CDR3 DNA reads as TGTGCCAGCAGCTTAGTCCGAGAAGAGACCCAGTACTTC.

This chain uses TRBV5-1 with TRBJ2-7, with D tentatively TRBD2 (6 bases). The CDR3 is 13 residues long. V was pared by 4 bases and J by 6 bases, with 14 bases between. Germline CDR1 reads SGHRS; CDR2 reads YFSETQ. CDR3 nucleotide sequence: TGCGCCAGCAGCCCGTCGGGGGAGAGCGAGCAGTACTTC. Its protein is CASSPSGESEQYF.

For the CDR3, the DNA is TGTGCCACCAGCAGAGATCGTGCTAATGAAAAACTGTTTTTT. It specifies CATSRDRANEKLFF. The chain links TRBV15 to TRBJ1-4; D call uncertain. V gave up 0 bases and J gave up 3 bases, with 5 bases separating them. CDR1 LNHNV and CDR2 YYDKDF come from the germline V gene (reference sequence). CDR3 length: 14 amino acids.

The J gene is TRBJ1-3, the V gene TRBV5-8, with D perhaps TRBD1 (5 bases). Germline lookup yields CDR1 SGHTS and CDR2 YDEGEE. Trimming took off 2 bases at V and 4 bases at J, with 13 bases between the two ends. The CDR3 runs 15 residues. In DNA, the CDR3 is TGTGCCAGCAGCTTAATGGGACTGCTCGGAAACACCATATATTTT. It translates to CASSLMGLLGNTIYF.

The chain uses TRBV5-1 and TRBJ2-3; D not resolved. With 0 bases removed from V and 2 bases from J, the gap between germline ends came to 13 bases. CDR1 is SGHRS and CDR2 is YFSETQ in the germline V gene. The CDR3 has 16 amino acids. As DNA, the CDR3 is TGCGCCAGCAGCTTGGATCCTTTTTTATACACAGATACGCAGTATTTT. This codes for CASSLDPFLYTDTQYF.

CDR3 residues: CASSLAGTADGETQYF. In DNA, the CDR3 is TGCGCCAGCAGCTTGGCTGGGACGGCCGACGGGGAGACCCAGTACTTC. V is TRBV5-1 and J is TRBJ2-5; D tentatively reads TRBD1 or TRBD2 (5 bases each). V gave up 0 bases and J gave up 5 bases, with 17 bases separating them. The CDR3 has 16 amino acids. From germline, CDR1 is SGHRS and CDR2 YFSETQ.

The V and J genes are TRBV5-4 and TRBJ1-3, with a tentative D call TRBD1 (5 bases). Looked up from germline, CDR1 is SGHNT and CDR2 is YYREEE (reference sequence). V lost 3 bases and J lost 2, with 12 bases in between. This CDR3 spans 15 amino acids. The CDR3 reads CASSWGGIPGNTIYF. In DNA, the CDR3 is TGTGCCAGCAGCTGGGGGGGGATCCCTGGAAACACCATATATTTT.

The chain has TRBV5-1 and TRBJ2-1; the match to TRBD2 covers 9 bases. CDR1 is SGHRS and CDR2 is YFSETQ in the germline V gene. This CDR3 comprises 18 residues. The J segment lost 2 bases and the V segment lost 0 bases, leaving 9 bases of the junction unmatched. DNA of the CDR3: TGCGCCAGCAGCTTGGATGTTAGCGGGGGAGGACCCTACAATGAGCAGTTCTTC. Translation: CASSLDVSGGGPYNEQFF.

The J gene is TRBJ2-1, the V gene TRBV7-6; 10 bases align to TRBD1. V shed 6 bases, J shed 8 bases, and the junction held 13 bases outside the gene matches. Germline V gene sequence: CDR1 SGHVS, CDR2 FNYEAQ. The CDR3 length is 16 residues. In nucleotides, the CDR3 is TGTGCCAGCAGTGCTTGGGTGACAGGGGGCGGCTATGAGCAGTTCTTC. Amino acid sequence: CASSAWVTGGGYEQFF. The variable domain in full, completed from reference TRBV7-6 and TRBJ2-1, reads GAGVSQSPRYKVTKRGQDVALRCDPISGHVSLYWYRQALGQGPEFLTYFNYEAQQDKSGLPNDRFSAERPEGSISTLTIQRTEQRDSAMYRCASSAWVTGGGYEQFFGPGTRLTVL.

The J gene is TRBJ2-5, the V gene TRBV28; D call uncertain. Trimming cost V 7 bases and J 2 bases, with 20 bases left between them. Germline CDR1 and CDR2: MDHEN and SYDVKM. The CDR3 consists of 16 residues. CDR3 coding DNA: TGTGCCAGCACCCGTCGGTTATCGAAGATACAAGAGACCCAGTACTTC. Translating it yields CASTRRLSKIQETQYF.

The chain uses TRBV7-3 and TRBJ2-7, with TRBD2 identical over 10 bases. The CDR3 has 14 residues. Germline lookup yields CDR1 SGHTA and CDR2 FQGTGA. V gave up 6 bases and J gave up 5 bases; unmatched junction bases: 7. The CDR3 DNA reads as TGTGCCAGCAGGCGTACCGGGACTAGCGACGAGCAGTACTTC. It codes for CASRRTGTSDEQYF.

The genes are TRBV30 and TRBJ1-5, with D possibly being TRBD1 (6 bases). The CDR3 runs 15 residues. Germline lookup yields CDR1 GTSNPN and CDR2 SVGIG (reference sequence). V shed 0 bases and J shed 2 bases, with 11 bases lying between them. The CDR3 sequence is CAWSVGGLGNQPQHF. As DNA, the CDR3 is TGTGCCTGGAGTGTGGGGGGGCTAGGCAATCAGCCCCAGCATTTT.

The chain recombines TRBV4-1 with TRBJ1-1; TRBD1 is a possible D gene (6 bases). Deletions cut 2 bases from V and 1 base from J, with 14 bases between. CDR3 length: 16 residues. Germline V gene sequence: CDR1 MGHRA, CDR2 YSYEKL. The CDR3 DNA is TGCGCCAGCAGCCAATTAGGGGGGGGGCCGAACACTGAAGCTTTCTTT. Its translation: CASSQLGGGPNTEAFF.

CDR3 in amino acids: CASSPLRDTQYF. The CDR3 DNA is TGTGCCAGCAGCCCACTAAGAGATACGCAGTATTTT. The V gene is TRBV7-6, the J gene TRBJ2-3, with D unresolved. V was shortened by 5 bases and J by 5 bases, with 8 bases between the two germline ends. The CDR3 has 12 residues. The germline CDR1 and CDR2 sequences are SGHVS and FNYEAQ.

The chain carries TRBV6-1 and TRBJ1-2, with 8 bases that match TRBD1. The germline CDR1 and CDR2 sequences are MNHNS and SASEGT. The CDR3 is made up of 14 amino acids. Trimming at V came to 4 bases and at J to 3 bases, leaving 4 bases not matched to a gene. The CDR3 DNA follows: TGTGCCAGCAGTGTCAGGGGGCCCTACTATGGCTACACCTTC. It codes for CASSVRGPYYGYTF.

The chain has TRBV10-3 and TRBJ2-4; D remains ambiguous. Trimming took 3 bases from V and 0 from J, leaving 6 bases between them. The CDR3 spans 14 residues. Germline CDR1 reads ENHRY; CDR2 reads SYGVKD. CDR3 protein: CAISEGEAKNIQYF. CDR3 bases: TGTGCCATCAGTGAAGGCGAAGCCAAAAACATTCAGTACTTC.

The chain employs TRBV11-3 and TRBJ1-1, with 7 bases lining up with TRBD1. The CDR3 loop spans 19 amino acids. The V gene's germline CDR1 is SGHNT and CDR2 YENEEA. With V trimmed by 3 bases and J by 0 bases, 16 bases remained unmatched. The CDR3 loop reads CASSLYRQGSGRLNTEAFF. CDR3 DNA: TGTGCCAGCAGCTTGTATCGACAGGGATCGGGTCGGTTGAACACTGAAGCTTTCTTT.